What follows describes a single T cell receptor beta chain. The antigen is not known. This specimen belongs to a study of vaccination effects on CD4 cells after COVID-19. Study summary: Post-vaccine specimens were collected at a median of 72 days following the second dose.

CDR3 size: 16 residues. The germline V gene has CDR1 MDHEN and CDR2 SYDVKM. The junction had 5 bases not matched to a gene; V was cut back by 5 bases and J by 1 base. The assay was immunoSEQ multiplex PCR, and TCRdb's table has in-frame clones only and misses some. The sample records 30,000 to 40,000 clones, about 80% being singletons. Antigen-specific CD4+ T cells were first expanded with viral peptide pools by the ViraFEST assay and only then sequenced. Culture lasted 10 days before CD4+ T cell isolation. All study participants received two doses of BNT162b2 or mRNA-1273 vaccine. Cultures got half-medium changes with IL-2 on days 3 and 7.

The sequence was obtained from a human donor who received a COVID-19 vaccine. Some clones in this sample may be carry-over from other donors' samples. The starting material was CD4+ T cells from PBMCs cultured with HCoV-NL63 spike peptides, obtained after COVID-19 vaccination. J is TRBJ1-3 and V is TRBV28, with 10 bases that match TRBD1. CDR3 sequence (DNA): TGTGCCAGCAGTCCCCGACAGGGGGCTTCTGGAAACACCATATATTTT. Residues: CASSPRQGASGNTIYF.